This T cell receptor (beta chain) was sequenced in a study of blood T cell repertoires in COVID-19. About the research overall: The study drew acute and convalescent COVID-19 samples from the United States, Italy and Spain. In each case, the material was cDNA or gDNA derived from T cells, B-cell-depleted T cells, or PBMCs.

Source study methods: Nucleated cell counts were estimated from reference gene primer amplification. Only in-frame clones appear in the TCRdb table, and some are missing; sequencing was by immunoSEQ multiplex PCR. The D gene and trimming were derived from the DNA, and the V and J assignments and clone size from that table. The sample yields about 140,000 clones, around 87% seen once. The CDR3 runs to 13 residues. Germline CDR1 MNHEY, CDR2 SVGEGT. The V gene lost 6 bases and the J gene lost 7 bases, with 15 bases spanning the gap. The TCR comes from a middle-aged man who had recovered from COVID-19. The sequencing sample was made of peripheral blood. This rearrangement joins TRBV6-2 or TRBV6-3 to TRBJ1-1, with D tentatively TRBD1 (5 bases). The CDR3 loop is CASSQERQSEAFF. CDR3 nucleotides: TGTGCCAGCAGCCAGGAGAGACAGAGTGAAGCTTTCTTT.